This paragraph covers one TCR beta chain sequence. The data originate from a study of blood T cell repertoires in COVID-19. Study information: The United States, Italy and Spain were the sources of the acute and convalescent COVID-19 samples.

Profiled with immunoSEQ multiplex PCR; TCRdb holds only in-frame clones, not every one. Among roughly 70,000 clones listed, around nine tenths were seen once. Germline assignment: CDR1 SGHDT and CDR2 YYEEEE. CDR3 length: 16 amino acids. The germline V and J ends were trimmed by 4 bases and 4 bases, with 17 bases remaining between them. The specimen was peripheral blood. The chain employs TRBV5-6 and TRBJ2-2; weak D call: TRBD2 (6 bases). This TCR came from a human donor in a cohort sampled during active COVID-19. For the CDR3, the DNA is TGTGCCAGCAGCAGCGGGCAAAAACCCCCCACCGGGGAGCTGTTTTTT. Encoded protein: CASSSGQKPPTGELFF.